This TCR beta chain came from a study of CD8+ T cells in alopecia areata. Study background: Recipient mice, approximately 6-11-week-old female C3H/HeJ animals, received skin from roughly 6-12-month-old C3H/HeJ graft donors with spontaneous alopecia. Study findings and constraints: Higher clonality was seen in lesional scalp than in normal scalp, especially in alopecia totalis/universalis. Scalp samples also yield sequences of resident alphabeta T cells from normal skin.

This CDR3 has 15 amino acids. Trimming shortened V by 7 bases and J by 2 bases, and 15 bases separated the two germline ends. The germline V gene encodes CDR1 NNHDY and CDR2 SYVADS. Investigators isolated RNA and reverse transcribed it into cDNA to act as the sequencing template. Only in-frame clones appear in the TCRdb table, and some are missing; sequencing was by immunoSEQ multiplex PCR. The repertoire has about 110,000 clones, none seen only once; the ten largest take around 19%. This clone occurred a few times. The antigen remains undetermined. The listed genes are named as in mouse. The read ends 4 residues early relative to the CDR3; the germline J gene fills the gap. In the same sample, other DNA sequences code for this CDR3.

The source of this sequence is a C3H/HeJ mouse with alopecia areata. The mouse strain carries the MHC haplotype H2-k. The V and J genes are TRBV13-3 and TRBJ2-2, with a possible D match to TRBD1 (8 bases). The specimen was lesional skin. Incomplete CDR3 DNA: TGTGCCAGCTCAACAGGGGGGCCTAACACCGGG. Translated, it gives CASSTGGPNTG. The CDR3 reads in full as CASSTGGPNTGQLYF.